These 30 T cell receptor beta chains originate from one sample sequenced in a study of cytomegalovirus exposure and HLA in healthy donors (dated by TCRdb to about 2017). Preparation of the library involved the immunoSEQ multiplex PCR assay. A mixture of 60 forward primers for TCR Vbeta segments and 13 reverse primers for TCR Jbeta segments was used in the multiplex PCR. The table was pulled from immuneACCESS by TCRdb, which kept in-frame rearrangements only. Such tables lose some clones; where checked, under half of the loss comes from unresolved V genes, and the rest has no known cause. This sample's table has entries for some 30,000 clones. In total, the top ten clones hold roughly 4.7% of the sample. The source material was PBMCs. The receptors derive from a woman aged 40-49 years in good health and CMV-seropositive.

The chain is built from TRBV10-3 and TRBJ2-1; TRBD2 matches 7 bases. With 8 bases clipped from V and 6 bases from J, the junction kept 7 bases outside the gene matches. The CDR3 covers 13 residues. Germline-derived CDR1 and CDR2 are ENHRY and SYGVKD. The CDR3 DNA reads TGTGCCATCGAGGGCGGGAGACGCAATGAGCAGTTCTTC. Translated: CAIEGGRRNEQFF.

The chain employs TRBV7-9 and TRBJ2-5; TRBD2 aligns across 7 bases. The germline CDR1 and CDR2 sequences are SEHNR and FQNEAQ (reference sequence). CDR3 length equals 14 residues. V was pared by 5 bases and J by 3 bases, with 6 bases of the junction left unmatched. The CDR3 region has the DNA TGTGCCAGCAGCCCCACCAGCGGGGAAGAGACCCAGTACTTC. This gives the protein CASSPTSGEETQYF.

This chain links TRBV25-1 with TRBJ2-1; TRBD2 matches 10 bases. The junction had 13 bases not matched to a gene; V was cut back by 2 bases and J by 6 bases. Germline CDR1 and CDR2: MGHDK and SYGVNS. The CDR3 contains 18 residues. In nucleotides, the CDR3 is TGTGCCAGCAGTGAAAGGGGAGCGGGAGGGCCGAAAACCAATGAGCAGTTCTTC. It codes for CASSERGAGGPKTNEQFF.

The CDR3 sequence is CSVETTGQLTDTQYF. CDR3 in DNA: TGCAGCGTAGAGACCACGGGACAACTCACAGATACGCAGTATTTT. This chain links TRBV29-1 with TRBJ2-3; D perhaps matches TRBD1 (6 bases). Trimming left V 6 bases short and J 2 bases short, with 18 bases between. The CDR3 loop spans 15 amino acids. Germline values: CDR1 SQVTM, CDR2 ANQGSEA.

This chain joins TRBV4-1 and TRBJ2-1; 9 bases map to TRBD1. There are 18 residues in the CDR3. Germline V CDR1 and CDR2: MGHRA, YSYEKL. The junction had 12 bases not matched to a gene; V was cut back by 1 base and J by 5 bases. CDR3 in amino acids: CASSQVLPGQGSNNEQFF. The CDR3 DNA reads as TGCGCCAGCAGCCAAGTCTTACCGGGACAGGGTTCGAACAATGAGCAGTTCTTC.

V and J are TRBV28 and TRBJ1-2; TRBD1 matches at 7 bases. Germline lookup yields CDR1 MDHEN and CDR2 SYDVKM. CDR3 size: 13 residues. J gave up 3 bases and V 2 bases, and 0 bases lay outside the gene matches. The CDR3 bases are TGTGCCAGCAGTTTAGGGACAGACTATGGCTACACCTTC. Its protein is CASSLGTDYGYTF.

Here the CDR3 reads CSVDDLPFEETQYF. CDR3 coding DNA: TGCAGCGTTGACGACTTACCCTTTGAGGAGACCCAGTACTTC. The chain employs TRBV29-1 and TRBJ2-5; D ambiguous. The CDR3 runs 14 residues. V dropped 3 bases and J dropped 5 bases, with 16 bases sitting between them. From germline, CDR1 is SQVTM and CDR2 ANQGSEA.

The chain carries TRBV18 and TRBJ2-7, with D possibly matching TRBD2 (5 bases). V dropped 6 bases and J dropped 6 bases, with 12 bases sitting between them. The CDR3 has 12 residues. Germline V gene data show CDR1 as KGHSH and CDR2 as LQKENI. The CDR3 DNA is TGTGCCAGCTCCCCCGGGGTGTCCGAGCAGTACTTC. Its protein product is CASSPGVSEQYF.

The chain has TRBV18 and TRBJ2-7; TRBD1 is a possible D gene (5 bases). The CDR3 totals 13 residues. The germline CDR1 and CDR2 sequences are KGHSH and LQKENI. V lost 0 bases and J lost 4, with 7 bases in between. The chain's CDR3 is CASSPPTVYEQYF. Here the CDR3 DNA reads TGTGCCAGCTCACCACCGACAGTTTACGAGCAGTACTTC.

The rearrangement uses TRBV18 and TRBJ2-7; no clear D. The CDR3 length is 14 residues. In germline, CDR1 is KGHSH, CDR2 LQKENI. Trimming stripped 1 base from V and 4 bases from J, with 11 bases between. The CDR3: CASSPQPSSYEQYF. The CDR3 DNA sequence: TGTGCCAGCTCACCACAGCCCTCTTCATACGAGCAGTACTTC.

The V call is TRBV6-1, the J call TRBJ2-7; no clear D. Trimming took 3 bases from V and 6 from J, leaving 6 bases between them. This CDR3 is 11 amino acids long. Germline V gene data show CDR1 as MNHNS and CDR2 as SASEGT. The CDR3: CASSDIAEQYF. CDR3 coding DNA: TGTGCCAGCAGTGACATAGCCGAGCAGTACTTC.

This chain links TRBV19 with TRBJ2-7; 8 bases match TRBD1. This CDR3 has 14 residues. Germline CDR1 reads LNHDA; CDR2 reads SQIVND (reference sequence). V trimming: 5 bases; J trimming: 6 bases; junction bases outside the gene matches: 9. CDR3 loop: CASSPGQGGGEQYF. The CDR3 DNA reads as TGTGCCAGTAGTCCCGGACAGGGTGGTGGCGAGCAGTACTTC.

This chain's CDR3 is CATRDSDLRDTQYF. CDR3 DNA: TGTGCCACCCGGGATAGCGACTTAAGAGATACGCAGTATTTT. The genes are TRBV19 and TRBJ2-3; D may be TRBD2 (5 bases). Trimming shortened V by 10 bases and J by 5 bases, and 19 bases separated the two germline ends. Germline lookup yields CDR1 LNHDA and CDR2 SQIVND (reference sequence). This CDR3 is 14 amino acids long. Full variable domain (outside the CDR3, taken from reference TRBV19 and TRBJ2-3): DGGITQSPKYLFRKEGQNVTLSCEQNLNHDAMYWYRQDPGQGLRLIYYSQIVNDFQKGDIAEGYSVSREKKESFPLTVTSAQKNPTAFYLCATRDSDLRDTQYFGPGTRLTVL.

V gene TRBV29-1 combines with J gene TRBJ2-7; D perhaps matches TRBD1 (6 bases). CDR3 length: 16 residues. With 4 bases removed from V and 7 bases from J, the gap between germline ends came to 26 bases. Germline-derived CDR1 and CDR2 are SQVTM and ANQGSEA. CDR3 coding DNA: TGCAGCGTTGCTAACCTAAAGGGGGTTTCCGCGAGGGAGCAGTACTTC. It translates to CSVANLKGVSAREQYF.

The chain employs TRBV4-2 and TRBJ1-2; TRBD1 agrees at 7 bases. Trimming at V came to 5 bases and at J to 4 bases, leaving 7 bases not matched to a gene. Germline CDR1 LGHNA, CDR2 YNFKEQ. This CDR3 comprises 14 residues. CDR3 DNA sequence: TGTGCCAGCAGCAATACCGGGACAGCCTATGGCTACACCTTC. It specifies CASSNTGTAYGYTF.

This chain connects TRBV9 to TRBJ2-3; D might be TRBD1 (5 bases). This CDR3 region has 14 residues. CDR1 is SGDLS and CDR2 is YYNGEE in the germline V gene. The ends were cut back, 4 bases at V and 0 bases at J, with 9 bases in the middle. The CDR3 coding sequence is TGTGCCAGCAGCTCCGACAGAAGCACAGATACGCAGTATTTT. The encoded protein is CASSSDRSTDTQYF.

This chain joins TRBV6-5 and TRBJ2-7; 10 bases map to TRBD2. Losses at the gene ends were 6 bases for V and 3 bases for J; bases not matched to a gene: 8. The CDR3 covers 15 residues. The germline V gene has CDR1 MNHEY and CDR2 SVGAGI. CDR3 sequence: CASRRRAGGDYEQYF. Here the CDR3 DNA reads TGTGCCAGCAGGCGCCGAGCGGGAGGGGACTACGAGCAGTACTTC.

The V gene is TRBV28, the J gene TRBJ1-5, with D unclear. The CDR3 runs 12 residues. The germline gives CDR1 MDHEN, CDR2 SYDVKM. The V end lost 8 bases, the J end lost 3 bases, and 8 bases lay between the germline ends. DNA of the CDR3: TGTGCCAGCGAGTTGAACAATCAGCCCCAGCATTTT. This encodes CASELNNQPQHF.

CDR3 in amino acids: CASSQDTGGYGYTF. Written as DNA, the CDR3 is TGTGCCAGCAGCCAAGATACAGGGGGTTATGGCTACACCTTC. The rearrangement uses TRBV14 and TRBJ1-2, with 8 positions matching TRBD1. The germline CDR1 and CDR2 sequences are SGHDN and FVKESK. CDR3 length: 14 amino acids. V lost 0 bases, J lost 5 bases, and 2 bases stayed unmatched.

The chain is built from TRBV11-2 and TRBJ2-5, with D hard to call. With 2 bases removed from V and 5 bases from J, the gap between germline ends came to 18 bases. This CDR3 contains 16 residues. In germline, CDR1 is SGHAT, CDR2 FQNNGV. The CDR3 loop is CASSLSPTQSRETQYF. In DNA form, the CDR3 reads TGTGCCAGCAGCTTAAGTCCGACACAGTCTCGGGAGACCCAGTACTTC. Looking up the rest from reference TRBV11-2 and TRBJ2-5 gives the full variable domain: EAGVAQSPRYKIIEKRQSVAFWCNPISGHATLYWYQQILGQGPKLLIQFQNNGVVDDSQLPKDRFSAERLKGVDSTLKIQPAKLEDSAVYLCASSLSPTQSRETQYFGPGTRLLVL.

This rearrangement joins TRBV15 to TRBJ2-2; 13 positions match TRBD2. Per the germline V gene, CDR1 is LNHNV and CDR2 is YYDKDF (reference sequence). The CDR3 covers 19 residues. Trimming removed 0 bases from V and 1 base from J; junction bases left unmatched: 5. Here the CDR3 reads CATSRDGGLAGMNTGELFF. CDR3 sequence (DNA): TGTGCCACCAGCAGAGACGGGGGACTAGCGGGAATGAACACCGGGGAGCTGTTTTTT.

This chain connects TRBV2 to TRBJ2-1, with D maybe TRBD2 (6 bases). The CDR3 consists of 13 residues. Germline CDR1 and CDR2: SNHLY and FYNNEI. Trimming took 7 bases from V and 13 from J, leaving 20 bases between them. CDR3 in amino acids: CASIDPLGGDQFF. CDR3 DNA: TGTGCCAGCATTGACCCCCTTGGAGGGGATCAGTTCTTC.

The CDR3 DNA reads as TGCGCCAGCAGCCAAGATGTGCTAGCGGGAGTGTACACCGGGGAGCTGTTTTTT. Translating gives CASSQDVLAGVYTGELFF. This rearrangement joins TRBV4-3 to TRBJ2-2; TRBD2 matches at 10 bases. The V and J ends lost 0 bases and 3 bases, in that order; junction bases with no gene match: 7. Germline V gene data show CDR1 as LGHNA and CDR2 as YSLEER. The CDR3 loop spans 18 amino acids.

The chain couples TRBV28 to TRBJ1-4; D ambiguous. This CDR3 comprises 15 residues. Trimming shortened V by 4 bases and J by 0 bases, and 9 bases separated the two germline ends. CDR1 is MDHEN, CDR2 SYDVKM, per germline. CDR3 loop: CASSSTGATNEKLFF. The CDR3 nucleotides read TGTGCCAGCAGTTCGACGGGAGCAACTAATGAAAAACTGTTTTTT.

The chain is built from TRBV25-1 and TRBJ1-6; D might be TRBD1 (5 bases). Germline CDR1 reads MGHDK; CDR2 reads SYGVNS. Trimming shortened V by 8 bases and J by 11 bases, and 19 bases separated the two germline ends. The CDR3 spans 14 residues. Here the CDR3 reads CASEGLGPTAPLHF. The CDR3, as DNA: TGTGCCAGCGAAGGGCTTGGTCCGACAGCACCCCTCCACTTT. Drawing the rest from reference TRBV25-1 and TRBJ1-6, the complete variable domain is EADIYQTPRYLVIGTGKKITLECSQTMGHDKMYWYQQDPGMELHLIHYSYGVNSTEKGDLSSESTVSRIRTEHFPLTLESARPSHTSQYLCASEGLGPTAPLHFGNGTRLTVT.

This chain joins TRBV6-6 and TRBJ1-1; 8 bases are shared with TRBD1. J was trimmed by 5 bases and V by 5 bases; bases with no gene match: 4. In germline, CDR1 is MNHNY, CDR2 SVGAGI (reference sequence). This CDR3 has 13 amino acids. CDR3 in amino acids: CASSTTGGTEAFF. The CDR3 bases are TGTGCCAGCAGTACCACAGGGGGGACTGAAGCTTTCTTT.

V gene TRBV30 combines with J gene TRBJ1-1; the D gene is possibly TRBD1 (5 bases). The CDR3 sequence is 17 residues long. Per germline, CDR1 GTSNPN and CDR2 SVGIG (reference sequence). Trimming stripped 1 base from V and 4 bases from J, with 22 bases between. The CDR3 region has the DNA TGTGCCTGGAGTGCTCTTCGGACATTTCCCCCGGGCACTGAAGCTTTCTTT. Residues: CAWSALRTFPPGTEAFF.

J is TRBJ1-2 and V is TRBV5-5, with D perhaps TRBD1 (5 bases). Germline V gene data show CDR1 as SGHKS and CDR2 as YYEKEE (reference sequence). The V and J ends lost 5 bases and 1 base respectively, with 12 bases between them. The CDR3 is 14 amino acids. The CDR3 nucleotides are TGTGCCAGCAGGCAGGGAAATGGTAACTATGGCTACACCTTC. This gives the protein CASRQGNGNYGYTF.

The chain combines TRBV2 with TRBJ2-3; 7 nucleotides agree with TRBD2. The CDR3 has 14 amino acids. Germline loops: CDR1 SNHLY, CDR2 FYNNEI. The J segment lost 2 bases and the V segment lost 6 bases, leaving 5 bases of the junction unmatched. CDR3 DNA sequence: TGTGCCAGCAGGGCGGGAGTGTACACAGATACGCAGTATTTT. Encoded protein: CASRAGVYTDTQYF.

The chain carries TRBV6-4 and TRBJ2-1; 7 positions agree with TRBD2. The CDR3 has 16 residues. CDR1 and CDR2 (germline): MRHNA, SNTAGT. V shed 2 bases, J shed 5 bases, and the junction held 9 bases outside the gene matches. The CDR3 region has the DNA TGTGCCAGCAGTGACCCGGCTAGCGGAGACCACAATGAGCAGTTCTTC. Its protein is CASSDPASGDHNEQFF.